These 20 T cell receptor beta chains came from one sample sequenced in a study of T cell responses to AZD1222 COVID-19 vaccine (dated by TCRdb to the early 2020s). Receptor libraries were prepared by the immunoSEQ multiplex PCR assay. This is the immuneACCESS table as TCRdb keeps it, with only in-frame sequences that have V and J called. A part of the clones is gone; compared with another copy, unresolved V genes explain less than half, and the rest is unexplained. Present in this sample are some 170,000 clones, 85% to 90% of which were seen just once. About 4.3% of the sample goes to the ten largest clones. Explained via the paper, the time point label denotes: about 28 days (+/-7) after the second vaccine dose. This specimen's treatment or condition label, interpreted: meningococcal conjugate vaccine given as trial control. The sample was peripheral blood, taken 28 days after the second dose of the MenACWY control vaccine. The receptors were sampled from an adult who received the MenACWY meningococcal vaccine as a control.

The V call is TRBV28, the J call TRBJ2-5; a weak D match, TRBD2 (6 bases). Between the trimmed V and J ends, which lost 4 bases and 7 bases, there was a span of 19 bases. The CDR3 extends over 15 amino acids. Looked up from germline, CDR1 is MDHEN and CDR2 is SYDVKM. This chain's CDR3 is CASSYSDRGRGTQYF. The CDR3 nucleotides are TGTGCCAGCAGTTACTCTGACCGGGGGAGAGGGACCCAGTACTTC. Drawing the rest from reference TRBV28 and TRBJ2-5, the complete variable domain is DVKVTQSSRYLVKRTGEKVFLECVQDMDHENMFWYRQDPGLGLRLIYFSYDVKMKEKGDIPEGYSVSREKKERFSLILESASTNQTSMYLCASSYSDRGRGTQYFGPGTRLLVL.

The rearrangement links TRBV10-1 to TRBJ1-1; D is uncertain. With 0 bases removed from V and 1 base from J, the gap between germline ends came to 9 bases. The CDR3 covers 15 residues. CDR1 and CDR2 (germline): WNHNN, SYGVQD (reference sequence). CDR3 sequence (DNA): TGCGCCAGCAGTGAGTCCCCGGACCGGAACACTGAAGCTTTCTTT. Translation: CASSESPDRNTEAFF.

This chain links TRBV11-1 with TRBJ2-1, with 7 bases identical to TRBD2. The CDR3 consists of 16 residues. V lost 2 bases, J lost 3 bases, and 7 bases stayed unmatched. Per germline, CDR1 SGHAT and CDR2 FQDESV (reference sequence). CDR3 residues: CASSLFAGAGYNEQFF. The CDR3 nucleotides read TGTGCCAGCAGCTTATTTGCGGGAGCGGGCTACAATGAGCAGTTCTTC.

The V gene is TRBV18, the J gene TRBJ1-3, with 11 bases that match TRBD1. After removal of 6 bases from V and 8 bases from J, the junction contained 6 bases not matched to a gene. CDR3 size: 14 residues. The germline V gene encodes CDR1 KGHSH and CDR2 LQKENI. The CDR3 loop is CASSGQGAGDTIYF. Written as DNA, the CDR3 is TGTGCCAGCTCTGGACAGGGGGCCGGTGACACCATATATTTT.

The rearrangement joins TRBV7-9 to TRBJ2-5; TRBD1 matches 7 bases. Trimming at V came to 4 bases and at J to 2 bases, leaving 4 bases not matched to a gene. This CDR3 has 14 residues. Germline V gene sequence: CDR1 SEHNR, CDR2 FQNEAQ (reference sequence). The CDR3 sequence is CASSWDSGQETQYF. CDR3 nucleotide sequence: TGTGCCAGCAGCTGGGACAGTGGACAAGAGACCCAGTACTTC.

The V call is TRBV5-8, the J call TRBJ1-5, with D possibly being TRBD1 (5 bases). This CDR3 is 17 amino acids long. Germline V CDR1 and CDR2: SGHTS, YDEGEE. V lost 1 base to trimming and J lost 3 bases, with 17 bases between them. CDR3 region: CASSLHHQGANNQPQHF. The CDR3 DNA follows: TGTGCCAGCAGCTTGCACCACCAAGGGGCTAACAATCAGCCCCAGCATTTT.

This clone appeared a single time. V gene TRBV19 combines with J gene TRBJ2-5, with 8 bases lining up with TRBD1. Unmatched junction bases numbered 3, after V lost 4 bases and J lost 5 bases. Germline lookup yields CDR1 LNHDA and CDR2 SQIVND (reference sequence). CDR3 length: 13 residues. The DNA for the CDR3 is TGTGCCAGTAGTACAGGGGGCTGGGAGACCCAGTACTTC. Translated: CASSTGGWETQYF.

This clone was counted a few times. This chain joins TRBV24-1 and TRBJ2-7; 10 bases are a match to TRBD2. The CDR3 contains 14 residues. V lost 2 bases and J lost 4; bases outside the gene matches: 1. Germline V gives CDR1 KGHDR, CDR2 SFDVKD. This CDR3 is CATSDSSGSYEQYF. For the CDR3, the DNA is TGTGCCACCAGTGATTCTAGCGGGAGTTACGAGCAGTACTTC.

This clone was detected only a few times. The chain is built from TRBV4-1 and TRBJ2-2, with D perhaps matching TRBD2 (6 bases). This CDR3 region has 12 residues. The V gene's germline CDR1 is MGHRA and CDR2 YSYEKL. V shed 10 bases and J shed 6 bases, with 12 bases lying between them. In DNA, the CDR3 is TGCGCCACCAATACGGGGGCCGGGGAGCTGTTTTTT. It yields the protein CATNTGAGELFF.

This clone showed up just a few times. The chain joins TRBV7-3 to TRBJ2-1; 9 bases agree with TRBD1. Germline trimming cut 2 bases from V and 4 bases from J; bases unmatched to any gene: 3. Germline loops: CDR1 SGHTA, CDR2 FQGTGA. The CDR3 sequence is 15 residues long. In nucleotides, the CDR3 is TGTGCCAGCAGCTTATTGGGGACAGGGTACAATGAGCAGTTCTTC. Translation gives CASSLLGTGYNEQFF.

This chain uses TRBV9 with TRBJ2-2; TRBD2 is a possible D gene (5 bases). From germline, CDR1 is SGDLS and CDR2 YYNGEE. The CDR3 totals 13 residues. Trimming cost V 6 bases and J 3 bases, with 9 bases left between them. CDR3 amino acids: CASTVRDTGELFF. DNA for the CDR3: TGTGCCAGCACCGTGAGGGACACCGGGGAGCTGTTTTTT.

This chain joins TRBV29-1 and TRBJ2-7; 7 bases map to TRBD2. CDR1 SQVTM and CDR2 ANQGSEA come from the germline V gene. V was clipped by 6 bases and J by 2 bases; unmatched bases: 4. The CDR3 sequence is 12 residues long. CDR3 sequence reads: CSVRGLAYEQYF. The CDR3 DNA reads TGCAGCGTGCGCGGACTAGCCTACGAGCAGTACTTC.

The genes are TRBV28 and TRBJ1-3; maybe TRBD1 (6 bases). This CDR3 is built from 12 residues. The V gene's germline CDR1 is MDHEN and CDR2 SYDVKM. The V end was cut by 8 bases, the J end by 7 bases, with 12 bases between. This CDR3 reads CASDKGGNTIYF. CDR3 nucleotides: TGTGCCAGCGATAAAGGGGGGAACACCATATATTTT. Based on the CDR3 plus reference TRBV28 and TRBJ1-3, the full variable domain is DVKVTQSSRYLVKRTGEKVFLECVQDMDHENMFWYRQDPGLGLRLIYFSYDVKMKEKGDIPEGYSVSREKKERFSLILESASTNQTSMYLCASDKGGNTIYFGEGSWLTVV.

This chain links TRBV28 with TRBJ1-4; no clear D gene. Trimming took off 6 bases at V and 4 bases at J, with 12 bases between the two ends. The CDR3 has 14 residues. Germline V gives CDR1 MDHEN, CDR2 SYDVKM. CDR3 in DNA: TGTGCCAGCAGCCGACGGCTAAGTAATGAAAAACTGTTTTTT. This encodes CASSRRLSNEKLFF.

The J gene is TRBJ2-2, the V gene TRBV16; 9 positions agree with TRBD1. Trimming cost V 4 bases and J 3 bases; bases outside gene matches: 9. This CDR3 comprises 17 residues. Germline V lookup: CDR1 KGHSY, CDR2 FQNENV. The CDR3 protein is CASSRAGTGMYTGELFF. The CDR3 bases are TGTGCCAGCAGCCGGGCCGGGACAGGGATGTACACCGGGGAGCTGTTTTTT.

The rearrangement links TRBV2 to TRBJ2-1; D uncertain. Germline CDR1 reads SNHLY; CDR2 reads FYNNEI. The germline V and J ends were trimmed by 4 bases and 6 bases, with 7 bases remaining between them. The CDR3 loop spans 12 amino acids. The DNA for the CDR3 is TGTGCCAGCAGTGGGAGCTTCAATGAGCAGTTCTTC. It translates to CASSGSFNEQFF.

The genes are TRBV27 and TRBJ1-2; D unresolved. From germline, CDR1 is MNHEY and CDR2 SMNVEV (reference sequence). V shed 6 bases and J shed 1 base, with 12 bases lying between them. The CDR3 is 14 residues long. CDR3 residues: CASRPGPSNYGYTF. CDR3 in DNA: TGTGCCAGCAGGCCCGGCCCAAGTAACTATGGCTACACCTTC.

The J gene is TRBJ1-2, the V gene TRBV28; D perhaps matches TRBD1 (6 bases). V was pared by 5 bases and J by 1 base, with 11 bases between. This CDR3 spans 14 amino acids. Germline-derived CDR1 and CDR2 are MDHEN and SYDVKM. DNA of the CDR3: TGTGCCAGCAGTCCTCAGGGGTTTAACTATGGCTACACCTTC. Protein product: CASSPQGFNYGYTF.

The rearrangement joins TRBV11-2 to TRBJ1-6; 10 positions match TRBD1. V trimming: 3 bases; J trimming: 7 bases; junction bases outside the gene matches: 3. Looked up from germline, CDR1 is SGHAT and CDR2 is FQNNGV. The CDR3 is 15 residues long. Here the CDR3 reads CASSFLGQGNSPLHF. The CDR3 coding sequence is TGTGCCAGCAGCTTCCTGGGACAGGGGAATTCACCCCTCCACTTT. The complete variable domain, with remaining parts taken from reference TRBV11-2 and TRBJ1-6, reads EAGVAQSPRYKIIEKRQSVAFWCNPISGHATLYWYQQILGQGPKLLIQFQNNGVVDDSQLPKDRFSAERLKGVDSTLKIQPAKLEDSAVYLCASSFLGQGNSPLHFGNGTRLTVT.

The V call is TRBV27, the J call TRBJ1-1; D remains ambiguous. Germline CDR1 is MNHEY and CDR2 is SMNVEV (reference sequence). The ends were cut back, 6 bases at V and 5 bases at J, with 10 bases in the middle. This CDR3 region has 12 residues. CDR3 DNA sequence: TGTGCCAGCAGCCACGAGGGAACTGAAGCTTTCTTT. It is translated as CASSHEGTEAFF.